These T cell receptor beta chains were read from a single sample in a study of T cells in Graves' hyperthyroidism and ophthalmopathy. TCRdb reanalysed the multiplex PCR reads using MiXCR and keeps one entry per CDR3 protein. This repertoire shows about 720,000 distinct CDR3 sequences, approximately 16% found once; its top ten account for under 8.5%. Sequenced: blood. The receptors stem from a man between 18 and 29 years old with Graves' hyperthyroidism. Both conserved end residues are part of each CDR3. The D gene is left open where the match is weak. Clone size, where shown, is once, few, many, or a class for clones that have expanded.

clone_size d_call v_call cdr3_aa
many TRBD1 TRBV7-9 CASSTSGTGFYEQYF
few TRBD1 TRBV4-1 CASSLTGDRAQPQHF
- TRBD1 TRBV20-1 CSADRAINTEAFF
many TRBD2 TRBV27 CASSRLLAGGPYNEQFF
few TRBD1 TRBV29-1 CSVDTGGYNEQFF
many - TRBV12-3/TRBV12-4 CASSRSGSPETQYF
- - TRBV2 CASRGRRINSPLHF
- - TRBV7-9 CASSSGHLSYEQYF
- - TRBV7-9 CASRGRHLSHNEQFF
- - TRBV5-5 CASSRPGGGNEQFF
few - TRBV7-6 CASTLGYSGTDTQYF
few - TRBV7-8 CASSSYNRGGTETQYF
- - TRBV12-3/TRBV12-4 CASARTTSTDTQYF
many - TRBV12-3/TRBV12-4 CASSLRDRGDTQYF
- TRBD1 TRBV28 CASQTGGIVEQFF
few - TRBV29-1 CSVESPVGGEQFF
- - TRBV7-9 CASSDYNQPQHF
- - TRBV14 CASSLTTSTNEKLFF
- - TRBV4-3 CASSQDPISGGTETQYF
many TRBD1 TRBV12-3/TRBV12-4 CASSTRTGGNQPQHF
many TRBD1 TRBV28 CASSLGTGNEQFF
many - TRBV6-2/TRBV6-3 CASSYLGVGSNQPQHF
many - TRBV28 CASSPRTMGQHF
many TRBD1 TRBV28 CASSAQGEGETQYF
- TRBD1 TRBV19 CASSAPRQGEVTAFF
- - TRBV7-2 CASSPGRTIYF
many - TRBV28 CASSPPRVLYEQYF
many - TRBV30 CAWSSKGRMVTDEQYF
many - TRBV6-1 CASSTRPTRMFSDTQYF